This T cell receptor (beta chain) was recovered during a study of PD-1 blockade in classical Hodgkin lymphoma. About the study: It was nivolumab at 3 mg/kg, given intravenously every 2 weeks, that patients received.

Time point defined: cycle 4 day 1 (C4D1), after 6 weeks of nivolumab. In every patient, relapse followed autologous stem cell transplantation, while exposure to brentuximab vedotin differed. CD4+ T cells were purified from thawed PBMCs by magnetic negative selection. CDR1 and CDR2 (germline): KGHSH, LQKENI. CDR3 length: 15 residues. With 1 base removed from V and 4 bases from J, the gap between germline ends came to 12 bases. Produced via immunoSEQ multiplex PCR; TCRdb's table is partial and in-frame only. Of 20,000 to 25,000 clones listed, approximately 65% are singletons. Study findings and constraints: What drove the repertoire differences, possibly disease activity or prior therapy, has not been defined. TCR diversity in CD4+, not CD8+, cells rose significantly by C4D1. Relapsed/refractory patients reportedly had lower baseline diversity than newly diagnosed patients.

Comment on this clone: As yet, its antigen is unknown.

The sequence was collected from a human donor with classical Hodgkin lymphoma. The starting material was CD4+ T cells from blood, obtained before the fourth cycle of nivolumab. This rearrangement joins TRBV18 to TRBJ2-3; D is possibly TRBD1 (5 bases). This CDR3 reads CASSPRQGRADTQYF. Here the CDR3 DNA reads TGTGCCAGCTCACCACGTCAGGGTCGGGCAGATACGCAGTATTTT.